This T cell receptor beta chain was documented in a study of cytomegalovirus exposure and HLA in healthy donors. V was clipped by 6 bases and J by 7 bases; unmatched bases: 10. The CDR3 has 15 residues. Germline V gene sequence: CDR1 MDHEN, CDR2 SYDVKM. Overall study findings and caveats: Investigators reported 164 TCR beta chains as tied to cytomegalovirus. It is likely that the observed cluster of highly shared sequence variants was a sequencing artifact. Of the V segments, some could not be distinguished, including TRBV6-2 and TRBV6-3, and were excluded.

Turning to this clone: Its antigen is unknown.

In the PCR, 60 Vbeta and 13 Jbeta primers were used. Assay: immunoSEQ multiplex PCR; the TCRdb copy retains only in-frame clones and omits some. The sample consists of around 100,000 clones, roughly 80% of them appearing once. The chain has TRBV28 and TRBJ1-5, with TRBD1 identical over 9 bases. This TCR derives from a man younger than 45 in good health and CMV-seropositive. The sequenced sample consisted of PBMCs. DNA of the CDR3: TGTGCCAGCAGATGGAACACAGGGGGCGCCCAGCCCCAGCATTTT. It codes for CASRWNTGGAQPQHF. Full variable domain (missing parts from reference TRBV28 and TRBJ1-5): DVKVTQSSRYLVKRTGEKVFLECVQDMDHENMFWYRQDPGLGLRLIYFSYDVKMKEKGDIPEGYSVSREKKERFSLILESASTNQTSMYLCASRWNTGGAQPQHFGDGTRLSIL.